A single sample is the source of the 32 T cell receptor beta chains below, sequenced in a study of cytomegalovirus exposure and HLA in healthy donors. Generated by immunoSEQ multiplex PCR, the TCRdb table keeps only in-frame clones and is missing some. The profile shows fewer than 120,000 clones, approximately 89% of them singletons. The specimen sequenced was PBMCs. These receptors were collected from a woman aged 18-29 years in good health and CMV-seronegative.

This chain links TRBV7-9 with TRBJ2-3, with 11 bases matching TRBD2. Germline V lookup: CDR1 SEHNR, CDR2 FQNEAQ (reference sequence). Germline trimming cut 5 bases from V and 4 bases from J; bases unmatched to any gene: 8. The CDR3 is made up of 16 amino acids. CDR3 bases: TGTGCCAGCAGCCTCAAACTAGCGGGGGTCCCAGATACGCAGTATTTT. Translation: CASSLKLAGVPDTQYF.

The chain joins TRBV9 to TRBJ2-1; 9 bases are a match to TRBD2. Looked up from germline, CDR1 is SGDLS and CDR2 is YYNGEE. The CDR3 is 15 amino acids. The ends lost 4 bases at V and 9 bases at J; junction bases unmatched: 11. CDR3 DNA sequence: TGTGCCAGCAGCCTTAGCGGGAGAATATTAAGTGAGCAGTTCTTC. Protein sequence: CASSLSGRILSEQFF.

V and J are TRBV29-1 and TRBJ1-1; D is possibly TRBD1 (5 bases). CDR3 size: 15 residues. Germline V gene sequence: CDR1 SQVTM, CDR2 ANQGSEA. Trimming cost V 6 bases and J 4 bases, with 21 bases left between them. CDR3 region: CSVPKTGTGLTEAFF. CDR3 nucleotides: TGCAGCGTGCCGAAGACGGGGACGGGACTCACTGAAGCTTTCTTT.

The genes are TRBV5-1 and TRBJ2-3, with 8 bases identical to TRBD1. Germline CDR1 SGHRS, CDR2 YFSETQ. The CDR3 length is 16 residues. J gave up 4 bases and V 0 bases, and 7 bases lay outside the gene matches. This CDR3 reads CASSLGTGGEADTQYF. For the CDR3, the DNA is TGCGCCAGCAGCTTGGGTACAGGGGGTGAGGCAGATACGCAGTATTTT. The full variable domain, in which reference TRBV5-1 and TRBJ2-3 provide the parts outside the CDR3, is KAGVTQTPRYLIKTRGQQVTLSCSPISGHRSVSWYQQTPGQGLQFLFEYFSETQRNKGNFPGRFSGRQFSNSRSEMNVSTLELGDSALYLCASSLGTGGEADTQYFGPGTRLTVL.

This clone came up a few times. This chain's CDR3 is CASSEEDGNQPQHF. DNA of the CDR3: TGTGCCAGCAGTGAGGAGGATGGCAATCAGCCCCAGCATTTT. The chain joins TRBV6-4 to TRBJ1-5, with unresolved D. V was pared by 3 bases and J by 2 bases, with 8 bases between. Germline V gene sequence: CDR1 MRHNA, CDR2 SNTAGT. The CDR3 is made up of 14 amino acids.

CDR3 region: CASSGPSGRFPMDIGQFF. CDR3 sequence (DNA): TGTGCCAGCAGTGGGCCTAGCGGGAGATTCCCCATGGACATCGGGCAGTTCTTC. The chain employs TRBV6-4 and TRBJ2-1, with 10 bases matching TRBD2. Germline CDR1 MRHNA, CDR2 SNTAGT. V lost 4 bases to trimming and J lost 12 bases; unmatched junction nucleotides: 21. This CDR3 contains 18 residues.

The J gene is TRBJ1-6, the V gene TRBV5-1; tentative D call: TRBD1 (5 bases). Germline CDR1 is SGHRS and CDR2 is YFSETQ. This CDR3 spans 14 amino acids. Trimming cost V 4 bases and J 4 bases, with 9 bases left between them. CDR3 amino acids: CASSGGEYNSPLHF. CDR3 in DNA: TGCGCCAGCAGCGGAGGGGAGTATAATTCACCCCTCCACTTT.

This chain connects TRBV29-1 to TRBJ2-1, with 11 positions matching TRBD2. Losses at the gene ends were 5 bases for V and 6 bases for J; bases not matched to a gene: 3. This CDR3 spans 13 amino acids. Germline CDR1 is SQVTM and CDR2 is ANQGSEA. The CDR3 DNA reads TGCAGCGTTATGACTAGCGGGACCAATGAGCAGTTCTTC. Translation gives CSVMTSGTNEQFF.

The chain has TRBV30 and TRBJ2-2; TRBD2 might be the D (5 bases). The germline V gene has CDR1 GTSNPN and CDR2 SVGIG (reference sequence). The CDR3 runs 20 residues. The V and J ends lost 2 bases and 1 base respectively, with 26 bases between them. CDR3 bases: TGTGCCTGGAGTTCCCGAAGCCCTCCTACGTACGGGATGAACACCGGGGAGCTGTTTTTT. Translating it yields CAWSSRSPPTYGMNTGELFF.

The J gene is TRBJ1-3, the V gene TRBV7-2; tentative D call: TRBD1 (6 bases). From germline, CDR1 is SGHTA and CDR2 FQGNSA. The V end was cut by 1 base, the J end by 3 bases, with 10 bases between. The CDR3 length is 15 residues. Here the CDR3 DNA reads TGTGCCAGCAGCTTAGAATGGGGGCGTGGAAACACCATATATTTT. This sequence encodes CASSLEWGRGNTIYF.

This clone was observed a single time. The chain is built from TRBV29-1 and TRBJ2-7, with D hard to call. Germline assignment: CDR1 SQVTM and CDR2 ANQGSEA. The CDR3 is made up of 11 amino acids. V lost 4 bases and J lost 2, with 6 bases in between. CDR3 residues: CSVAQTYEQYF. The DNA of the CDR3 is TGCAGCGTTGCCCAGACCTACGAGCAGTACTTC.

This chain links TRBV7-2 with TRBJ2-2; perhaps TRBD2 as D (6 bases). V was pared by 1 base and J by 4 bases, with 10 bases between. Germline assignment: CDR1 SGHTA and CDR2 FQGNSA. The CDR3 spans 15 residues. Written as DNA, the CDR3 is TGTGCCAGCAGCTTAGATAGCGGCGGCACCGGGGAGCTGTTTTTT. It yields the protein CASSLDSGGTGELFF.

This chain joins TRBV30 and TRBJ2-2, with TRBD2 matching over 7 bases. Germline V CDR1 and CDR2: GTSNPN, SVGIG (reference sequence). Trimming took 3 bases from V and 5 from J; bases not matched to a gene: 12. The CDR3 length is 16 residues. Written as DNA, the CDR3 is TGTGCCTGGAGCTCCGGACGCCGGGGGGTAACCGGGGAGCTGTTTTTT. It specifies CAWSSGRRGVTGELFF.

The chain has TRBV30 and TRBJ1-2; D possibly corresponds to TRBD1 (5 bases). Germline loops: CDR1 GTSNPN, CDR2 SVGIG (reference sequence). V gave up 4 bases and J gave up 7 bases, with 16 bases separating them. This CDR3 region has 13 residues. For the CDR3, the DNA is TGTGCCTGGAATCCGCGGGGGACGGGTGGCTACACCTTC. Translation: CAWNPRGTGGYTF. The full variable domain, completed using reference TRBV30 and TRBJ1-2, is SQTIHQWPATLVQPVGSPLSLECTVEGTSNPNLYWYRQAAGRGLQLLFYSVGIGQISSEVPQNLSASRPQDRQFILSSKKLLLSDSGFYLCAWNPRGTGGYTFGSGTRLTVV.

V and J are TRBV7-3 and TRBJ2-5; 12 bases align to TRBD1. Germline trimming cut 6 bases from V and 5 bases from J; bases unmatched to any gene: 10. The CDR3 is made up of 16 amino acids. Looked up from germline, CDR1 is SGHTA and CDR2 is FQGTGA. The DNA for the CDR3 is TGTGCCAGCAGTCCCGGGACAGGGGGCGGTTGGGAGACCCAGTACTTC. Protein: CASSPGTGGGWETQYF.

The chain has TRBV7-9 and TRBJ1-2; D is perhaps TRBD1 (5 bases). This CDR3 has 17 amino acids. Trimming removed 0 bases at V and 2 bases at J, with 16 bases between. CDR1 SEHNR and CDR2 FQNEAQ come from the germline V gene (reference sequence). CDR3 amino acids: CASSLAPAETENYGYTF. As DNA, the CDR3 is TGTGCCAGCAGCTTAGCGCCAGCCGAGACAGAAAACTATGGCTACACCTTC.

V gene TRBV27 combines with J gene TRBJ2-1; D may be TRBD1 (6 bases). V lost 8 bases to trimming and J lost 12 bases, with 26 bases between them. The CDR3 sequence is 15 residues long. CDR1 and CDR2 from the germline V gene are MNHEY and SMNVEV (reference sequence). CDR3 DNA: TGTGCCAGCCATACTGCCGGGACACTAAGGCCCCGGCAGTTCTTC. Its translation is CASHTAGTLRPRQFF.

With regard to this clone: Other DNA sequences within the sample encode an identical CDR3. The chain links TRBV5-1 to TRBJ2-5; D unresolved. Trimming pared 1 base from V and 0 bases from J, leaving 7 bases between. The CDR3 loop spans 14 amino acids. Per the germline V gene, CDR1 is SGHRS and CDR2 is YFSETQ. CDR3 region: CASSLRSDQETQYF. CDR3 sequence (DNA): TGCGCCAGCAGCTTGAGATCGGACCAAGAGACCCAGTACTTC.

The chain couples TRBV19 to TRBJ1-2; 9 bases line up with TRBD1. Germline CDR1 reads LNHDA; CDR2 reads SQIVND (reference sequence). V lost 7 bases, J lost 3 bases, and 9 bases stayed unmatched. The CDR3 sequence is 15 residues long. CDR3 in DNA: TGTGCCAGTAACCCGGACAGGGGCTCCCACTATGGCTACACCTTC. It specifies CASNPDRGSHYGYTF.

The rearrangement joins TRBV13 to TRBJ2-3, with D perhaps matching TRBD1 (6 bases). CDR1 and CDR2 from the germline V gene are PRHDT and FYEKMQ (reference sequence). This CDR3 is 17 amino acids long. Trimming cost V 2 bases and J 1 base, with 16 bases left between them. CDR3 residues: CASSLKSLGGGTDTQYF. DNA of the CDR3: TGTGCCAGCAGCTTAAAGTCGTTAGGGGGAGGCACAGATACGCAGTATTTT.

The V and J genes are TRBV27 and TRBJ2-3; D possibly corresponds to TRBD2 (5 bases). In germline, CDR1 is MNHEY, CDR2 SMNVEV (reference sequence). This CDR3 is 15 amino acids long. The V gene lost 4 bases and the J gene lost 8 bases, with 19 bases spanning the gap. In DNA form, the CDR3 reads TGTGCCAGCAGTTCCCCGCTGGTCCGGGGTTGTACGCAGTATTTT. The encoded protein is CASSSPLVRGCTQYF.

The chain is built from TRBV27 and TRBJ1-5; TRBD1 matches 8 bases. The CDR3 has 15 residues. Germline lookup yields CDR1 MNHEY and CDR2 SMNVEV (reference sequence). The V and J ends lost 5 bases and 6 bases, in that order; junction bases with no gene match: 9. The CDR3 bases are TGTGCCAGCAGTGCCCAGACAGGGGCGGGTCAGCCCCAGCATTTT. Translated, it gives CASSAQTGAGQPQHF.

The chain has TRBV29-1 and TRBJ2-3, with TRBD2 matching 9 bases. This CDR3 spans 15 amino acids. V shed 4 bases, J shed 1 base, and the junction held 6 bases outside the gene matches. Per germline, CDR1 SQVTM and CDR2 ANQGSEA. This CDR3 is CSVGIAGAGTDTQYF. For the CDR3, the DNA is TGCAGCGTTGGGATAGCGGGGGCAGGCACAGATACGCAGTATTTT.

The CDR3: CAWGGNNSPLHF. CDR3 DNA sequence: TGTGCCTGGGGAGGGAATAATTCACCCCTCCACTTT. V and J are TRBV30 and TRBJ1-6; D ambiguous. Germline V gene data show CDR1 as GTSNPN and CDR2 as SVGIG (reference sequence). This CDR3 is 12 amino acids long. V was cut by 5 bases and J by 5 bases, with 7 bases left in between.

The gene calls are TRBV5-1 and TRBJ2-3; 9 nucleotides line up with TRBD1. With V trimmed by 1 base and J by 2 bases, 11 bases remained unmatched. Germline CDR1 reads SGHRS; CDR2 reads YFSETQ. The CDR3 sequence is 18 residues long. The CDR3: CASSLTGYRQGVTDTQYF. CDR3 sequence (DNA): TGCGCCAGCAGCTTGACGGGATATAGACAGGGGGTCACAGATACGCAGTATTTT. Full variable domain (rest looked up from reference TRBV5-1 and TRBJ2-3): KAGVTQTPRYLIKTRGQQVTLSCSPISGHRSVSWYQQTPGQGLQFLFEYFSETQRNKGNFPGRFSGRQFSNSRSEMNVSTLELGDSALYLCASSLTGYRQGVTDTQYFGPGTRLTVL.

This chain links TRBV2 with TRBJ2-3, with TRBD1 matching 9 bases. Germline V gene lookup returns CDR1 SNHLY and CDR2 FYNNEI. There are 15 residues in the CDR3. V was pared by 5 bases and J by 6 bases, with 9 bases of the junction left unmatched. The CDR3 bases are TGTGCCAGCAGTAAGGACAGGGGACGGATCGATACGCAGTATTTT. This sequence encodes CASSKDRGRIDTQYF.

CDR3 region: CASRRSWGGMYQETQYF. The CDR3 region has the DNA TGTGCCAGCAGACGGAGCTGGGGCGGGATGTACCAAGAGACCCAGTACTTC. V gene TRBV7-6 combines with J gene TRBJ2-5, with D perhaps matching TRBD2 (6 bases). This CDR3 is 17 amino acids long. The germline gives CDR1 SGHVS, CDR2 FNYEAQ. V shed 6 bases and J shed 0 bases, with 20 bases lying between them.

The gene calls are TRBV7-6 and TRBJ2-2, with a tentative D call TRBD1 (5 bases). Trimming left V 2 bases short and J 5 bases short, with 12 bases between. Germline CDR1 is SGHVS and CDR2 is FNYEAQ. The CDR3 length is 15 residues. CDR3 protein: CASSLSGQGTGELFF. The CDR3 nucleotides are TGTGCCAGCAGCTTATCAGGGCAAGGAACCGGGGAGCTGTTTTTT.

This clone was recorded once. The chain combines TRBV27 with TRBJ2-1, with 7 bases identical to TRBD2. From germline, CDR1 is MNHEY and CDR2 SMNVEV (reference sequence). The CDR3 length is 18 residues. The V gene end was trimmed by 0 bases and the J gene end by 4 bases; junction bases not matched to a gene: 12. CDR3 sequence: CASSLSAVAGDSYNEQFF. The CDR3 DNA reads as TGTGCCAGCAGTTTATCGGCTGTTGCGGGGGACTCATACAATGAGCAGTTCTTC.

The rearrangement links TRBV7-3 to TRBJ2-5; 11 bases are shared with TRBD2. This CDR3 comprises 16 residues. Trimming at V came to 5 bases and at J to 6 bases, leaving 11 bases not matched to a gene. Germline assignment: CDR1 SGHTA and CDR2 FQGTGA. CDR3 nucleotides: TGTGCCAGCAGCCCTGTAGCGGGGGGGCCTCCACAGACCCAGTACTTC. Residues: CASSPVAGGPPQTQYF.

This rearrangement joins TRBV27 to TRBJ2-4; 10 positions agree with TRBD2. The ends lost 8 bases at V and 1 base at J; junction bases unmatched: 5. Germline V gene sequence: CDR1 MNHEY, CDR2 SMNVEV (reference sequence). The CDR3 is 15 residues long. CDR3 in DNA: TGTGCCAGCCGAAATAGCGGGAGGGCCAAAAACATTCAGTACTTC. This codes for CASRNSGRAKNIQYF.

This clone was seen a single time. The CDR3 DNA follows: TGCGCCAGCAGCTTGGCGGGACAGAACACTGAAGCTTTCTTT. This gives the protein CASSLAGQNTEAFF. The chain recombines TRBV5-1 with TRBJ1-1; D is perhaps TRBD1 (6 bases). From germline, CDR1 is SGHRS and CDR2 YFSETQ. V shed 0 bases and J shed 1 base, with 7 bases lying between them. The CDR3 covers 14 residues.